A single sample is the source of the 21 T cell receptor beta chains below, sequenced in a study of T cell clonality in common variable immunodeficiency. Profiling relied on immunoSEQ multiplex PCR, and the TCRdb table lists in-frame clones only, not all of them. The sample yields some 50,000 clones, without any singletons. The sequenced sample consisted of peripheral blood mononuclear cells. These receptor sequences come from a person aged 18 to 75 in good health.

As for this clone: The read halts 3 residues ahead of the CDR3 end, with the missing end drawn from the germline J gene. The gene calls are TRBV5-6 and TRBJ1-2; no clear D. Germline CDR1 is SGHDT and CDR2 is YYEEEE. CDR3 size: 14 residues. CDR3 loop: CASSFGRSTYDYTF. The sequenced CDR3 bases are TGTGCCAGCAGCTTCGGCAGGTCCACCTACGAC.

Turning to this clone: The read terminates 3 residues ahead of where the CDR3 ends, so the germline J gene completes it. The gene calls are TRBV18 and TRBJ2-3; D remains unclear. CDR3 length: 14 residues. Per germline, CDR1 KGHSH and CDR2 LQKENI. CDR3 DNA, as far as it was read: TGTGCCAGCTCACCTCCCCTACCCGAGCAAGCG. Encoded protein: CASSPPLPEQA. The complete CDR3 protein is CASSPPLPEQAQYF.

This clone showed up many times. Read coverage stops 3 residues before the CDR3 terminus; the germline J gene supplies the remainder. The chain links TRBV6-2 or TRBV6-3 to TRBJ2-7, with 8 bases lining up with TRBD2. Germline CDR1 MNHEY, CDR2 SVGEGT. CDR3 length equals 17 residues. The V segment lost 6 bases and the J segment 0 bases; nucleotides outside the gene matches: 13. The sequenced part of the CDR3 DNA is TGTGCCAGCAGCTTCCCCCTCTCGCGGGGGGACTCCTACGAG. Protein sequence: CASSFPLSRGDSYE. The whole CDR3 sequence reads CASSFPLSRGDSYEQYF.

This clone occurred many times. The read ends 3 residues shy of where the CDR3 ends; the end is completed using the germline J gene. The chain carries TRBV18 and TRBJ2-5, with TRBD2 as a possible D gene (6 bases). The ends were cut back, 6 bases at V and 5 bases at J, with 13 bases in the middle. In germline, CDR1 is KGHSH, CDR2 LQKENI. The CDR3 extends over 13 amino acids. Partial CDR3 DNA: TGTGCCAGCTCGCTGACCCGGGGGGAGACC. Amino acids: CASSLTRGET. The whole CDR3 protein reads CASSLTRGETQYF.

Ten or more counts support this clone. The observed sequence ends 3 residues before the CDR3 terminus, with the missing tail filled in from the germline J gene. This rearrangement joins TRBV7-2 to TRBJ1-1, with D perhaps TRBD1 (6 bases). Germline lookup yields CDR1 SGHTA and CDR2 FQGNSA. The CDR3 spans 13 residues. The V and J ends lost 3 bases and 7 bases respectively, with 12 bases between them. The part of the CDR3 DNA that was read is TGTGCCAGCAGCTTGAACAGGGTCGGTGAA. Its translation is CASSLNRVGE. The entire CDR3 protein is CASSLNRVGEAFF. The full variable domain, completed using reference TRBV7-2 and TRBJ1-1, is GAGVSQSPSNKVTEKGKDVELRCDPISGHTALYWYRQSLGQGLEFLIYFQGNSAPDKSGLPSDRFSAERTGGSVSTLTIQRTQQEDSAVYLCASSLNRVGEAFFGQGTRLTVV.

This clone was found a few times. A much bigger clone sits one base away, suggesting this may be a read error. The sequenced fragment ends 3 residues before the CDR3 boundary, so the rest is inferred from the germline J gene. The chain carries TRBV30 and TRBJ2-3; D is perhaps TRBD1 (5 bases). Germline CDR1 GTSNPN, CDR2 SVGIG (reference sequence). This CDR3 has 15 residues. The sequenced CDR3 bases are TGTGCCTGGAGTGGCCCCAGGGTAGGCGATCAGCCG. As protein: CAWSGPRVGDQP. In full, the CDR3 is CAWSGPRVGDQPQYF.

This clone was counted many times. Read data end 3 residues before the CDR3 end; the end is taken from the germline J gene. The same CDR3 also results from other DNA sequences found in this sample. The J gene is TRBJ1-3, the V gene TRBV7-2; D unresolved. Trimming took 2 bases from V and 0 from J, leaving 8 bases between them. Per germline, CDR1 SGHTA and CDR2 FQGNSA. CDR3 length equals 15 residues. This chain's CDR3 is CASSLTVFSGNTIYF. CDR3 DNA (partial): TGTGCCAGCAGCTTAACAGTCTTCTCTGGAAACACC.

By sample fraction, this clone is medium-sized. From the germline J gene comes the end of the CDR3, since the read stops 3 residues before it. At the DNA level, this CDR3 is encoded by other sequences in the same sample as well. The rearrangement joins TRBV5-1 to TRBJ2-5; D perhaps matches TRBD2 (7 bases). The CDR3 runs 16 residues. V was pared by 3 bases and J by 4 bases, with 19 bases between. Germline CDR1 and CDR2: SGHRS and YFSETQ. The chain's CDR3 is CASSYWFSGEGETQYF. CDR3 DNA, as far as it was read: TGCGCCAGCAGCTATTGGTTTTCAGGGGAGGGAGAGACC.

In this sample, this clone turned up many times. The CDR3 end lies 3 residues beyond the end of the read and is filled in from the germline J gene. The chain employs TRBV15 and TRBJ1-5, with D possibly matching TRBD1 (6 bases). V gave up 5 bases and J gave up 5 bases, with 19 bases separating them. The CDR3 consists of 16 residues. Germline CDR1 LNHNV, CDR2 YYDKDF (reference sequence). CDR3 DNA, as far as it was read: TGTGCCACCAGCCTAGAGGAGCAGGGACAATATCAGCCC. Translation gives CATSLEEQGQYQP. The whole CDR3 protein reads CATSLEEQGQYQPQHF.

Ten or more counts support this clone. The CDR3 is CSAETTGEEGYTF. The part of the CDR3 DNA that was read is TGCAGTGCTGAAACAACAGGGGAGGAAGGC. The chain uses TRBV20-1 and TRBJ1-2, with TRBD1 identical over 7 bases. The read terminates 3 residues before the CDR3 end, so the remaining end is supplied by the germline J gene. The CDR3 spans 13 residues. The germline V gene encodes CDR1 DFQATT and CDR2 SNEGSKA (reference sequence).

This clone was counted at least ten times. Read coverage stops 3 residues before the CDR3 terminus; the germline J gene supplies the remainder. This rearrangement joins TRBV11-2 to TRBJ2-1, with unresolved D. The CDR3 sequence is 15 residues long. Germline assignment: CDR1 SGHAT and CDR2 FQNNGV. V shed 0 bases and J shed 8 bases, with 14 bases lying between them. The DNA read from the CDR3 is TGTGCCAGCAGCTTAGATTCTGTAACAGCATATGAG. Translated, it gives CASSLDSVTAYE. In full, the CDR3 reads CASSLDSVTAYEQFF. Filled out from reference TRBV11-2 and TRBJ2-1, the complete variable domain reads EAGVAQSPRYKIIEKRQSVAFWCNPISGHATLYWYQQILGQGPKLLIQFQNNGVVDDSQLPKDRFSAERLKGVDSTLKIQPAKLEDSAVYLCASSLDSVTAYEQFFGPGTRLTVL.

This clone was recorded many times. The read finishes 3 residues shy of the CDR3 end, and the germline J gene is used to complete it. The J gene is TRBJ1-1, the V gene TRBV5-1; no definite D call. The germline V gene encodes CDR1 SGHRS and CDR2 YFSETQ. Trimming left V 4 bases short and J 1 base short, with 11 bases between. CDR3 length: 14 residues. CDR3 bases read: TGCGCCAGCAGCCGCTCGCAGGAGAACACTGAA. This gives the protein CASSRSQENTE. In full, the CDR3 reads CASSRSQENTEAFF.

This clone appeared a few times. The CDR3 reads CASTRTGVVYGQYF. Incomplete CDR3 DNA: TGTGCCAGCACCCGGACAGGGGTGGTCTATGGT. The chain recombines TRBV7-9 with TRBJ2-4, with TRBD1 matching over 9 bases. The read stops 3 residues short of the end of the CDR3; the missing end is completed from the germline J gene. CDR3 length equals 14 residues. Germline V lookup: CDR1 SEHNR, CDR2 FQNEAQ (reference sequence).

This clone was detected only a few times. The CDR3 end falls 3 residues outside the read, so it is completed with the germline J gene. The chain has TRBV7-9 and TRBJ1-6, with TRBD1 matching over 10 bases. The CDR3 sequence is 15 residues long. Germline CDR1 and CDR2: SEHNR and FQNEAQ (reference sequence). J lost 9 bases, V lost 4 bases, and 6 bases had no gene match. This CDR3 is CASSSPGTGVSPLHF. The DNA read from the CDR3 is TGTGCCAGCAGCTCCCCCGGGACAGGGGTTTCACCC.

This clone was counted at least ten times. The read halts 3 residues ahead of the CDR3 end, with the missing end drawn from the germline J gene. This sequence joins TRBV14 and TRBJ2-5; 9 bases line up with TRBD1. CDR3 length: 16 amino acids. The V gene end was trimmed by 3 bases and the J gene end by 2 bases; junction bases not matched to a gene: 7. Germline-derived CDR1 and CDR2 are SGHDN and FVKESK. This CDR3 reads CASSHGQGQRQETQYF. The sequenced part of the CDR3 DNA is TGTGCCAGCAGCCACGGACAGGGGCAACGGCAAGAGACC.

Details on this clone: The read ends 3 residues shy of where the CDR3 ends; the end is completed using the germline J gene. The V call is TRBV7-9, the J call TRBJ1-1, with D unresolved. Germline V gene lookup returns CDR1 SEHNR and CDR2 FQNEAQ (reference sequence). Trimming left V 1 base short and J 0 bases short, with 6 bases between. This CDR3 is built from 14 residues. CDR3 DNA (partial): TGTGCCAGCAGCTTAGGCCCGGTGAACACTGAA. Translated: CASSLGPVNTE. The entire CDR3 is CASSLGPVNTEAFF. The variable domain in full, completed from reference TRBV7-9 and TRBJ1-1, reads DTGVSQNPRHKITKRGQNVTFRCDPISEHNRLYWYRQTLGQGPEFLTYFQNEAQLEKSRLLSDRFSAERPKGSFSTLEIQRTEQGDSAMYLCASSLGPVNTEAFFGQGTRLTVV.

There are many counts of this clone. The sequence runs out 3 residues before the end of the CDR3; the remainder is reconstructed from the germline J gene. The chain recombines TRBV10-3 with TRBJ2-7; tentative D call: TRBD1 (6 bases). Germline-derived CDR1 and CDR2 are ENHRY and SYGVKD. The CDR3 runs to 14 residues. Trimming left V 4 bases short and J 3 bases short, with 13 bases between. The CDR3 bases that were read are TGTGCCATCAGTGGCGGACAGAAGAGCTACGAG. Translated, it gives CAISGGQKSYE. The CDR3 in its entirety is CAISGGQKSYEQYF.

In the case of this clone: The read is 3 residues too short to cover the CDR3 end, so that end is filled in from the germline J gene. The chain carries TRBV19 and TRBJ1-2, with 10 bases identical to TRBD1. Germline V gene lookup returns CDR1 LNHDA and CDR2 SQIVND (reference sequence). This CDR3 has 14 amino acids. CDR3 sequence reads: CASSIGQGDGGYTF. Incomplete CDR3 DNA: TGTGCCAGTAGTATCGGACAGGGGGATGGAGGC. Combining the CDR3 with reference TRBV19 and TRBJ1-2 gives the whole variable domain DGGITQSPKYLFRKEGQNVTLSCEQNLNHDAMYWYRQDPGQGLRLIYYSQIVNDFQKGDIAEGYSVSREKKESFPLTVTSAQKNPTAFYLCASSIGQGDGGYTFGSGTRLTVV.

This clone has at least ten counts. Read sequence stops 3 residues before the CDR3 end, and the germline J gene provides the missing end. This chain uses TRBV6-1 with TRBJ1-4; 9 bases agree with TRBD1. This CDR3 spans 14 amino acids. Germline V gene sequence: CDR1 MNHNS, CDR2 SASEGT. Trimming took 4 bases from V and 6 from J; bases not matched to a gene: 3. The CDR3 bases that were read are TGTGCCAGCAGTGGGGACAGGGCCTATGAAAAA. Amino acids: CASSGDRAYEK. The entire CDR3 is CASSGDRAYEKLFF.

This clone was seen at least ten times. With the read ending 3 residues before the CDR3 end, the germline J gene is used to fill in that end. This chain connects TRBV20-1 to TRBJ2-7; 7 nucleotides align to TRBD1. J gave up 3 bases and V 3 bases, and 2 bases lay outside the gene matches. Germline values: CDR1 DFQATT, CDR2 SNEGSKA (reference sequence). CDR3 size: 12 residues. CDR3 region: CSASNRGYEQYF. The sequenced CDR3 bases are TGCAGTGCTAGCAACAGGGGCTACGAG.

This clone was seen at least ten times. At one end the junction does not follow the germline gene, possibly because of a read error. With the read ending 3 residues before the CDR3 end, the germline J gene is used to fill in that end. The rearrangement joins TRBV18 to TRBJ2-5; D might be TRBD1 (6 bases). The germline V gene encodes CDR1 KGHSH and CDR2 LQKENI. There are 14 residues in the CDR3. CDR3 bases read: TGTGCCAGTTCACAGGGTCGACACCAAGAGACC. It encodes CASSQGRHQET. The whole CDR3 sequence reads CASSQGRHQETQYF.